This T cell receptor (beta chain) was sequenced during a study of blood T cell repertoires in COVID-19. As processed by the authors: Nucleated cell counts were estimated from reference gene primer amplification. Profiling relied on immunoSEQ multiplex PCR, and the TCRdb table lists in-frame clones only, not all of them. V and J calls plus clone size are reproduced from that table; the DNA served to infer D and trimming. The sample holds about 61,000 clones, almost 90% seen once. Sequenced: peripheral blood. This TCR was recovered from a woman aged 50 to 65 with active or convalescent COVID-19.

Here the CDR3 DNA reads TGTGCCAGCAGCGATAGCGGGAGCTCCTACGAGCAGTACTTC. Protein product: CASSDSGSSYEQYF. V gene TRBV5-4 combines with J gene TRBJ2-7; 9 bases are a match to TRBD2. The junction had 2 bases not matched to a gene; V was cut back by 4 bases and J by 0 bases. Germline V gives CDR1 SGHNT, CDR2 YYREEE (reference sequence). This CDR3 has 14 residues.